The present T cell receptor beta chain was sequenced within a study of blood T cell repertoires in COVID-19. Study at large: COVID-19 samples from acute and convalescent phases originated in the United States, Italy and Spain.

Here immunoSEQ multiplex PCR was the method, and the copy in TCRdb shows in-frame clones only, minus some. The sample lists tens of thousands of clones, 75% to 90% seen once, with 15% to 20% in the top ten. There are 13 residues in the CDR3. Deletions cut 6 bases from V and 4 bases from J, with 12 bases between. Germline-derived CDR1 and CDR2 are MNHEY and SVGAGI. This receptor was identified in a man at least 80 years old with acute or convalescent COVID-19. The source material was peripheral blood. The chain couples TRBV6-5 to TRBJ2-5; possibly TRBD1 for D (6 bases). CDR3 amino acids: CASRMTGGETQYF. CDR3 DNA: TGTGCCAGCAGGATGACAGGAGGAGAGACCCAGTACTTC.